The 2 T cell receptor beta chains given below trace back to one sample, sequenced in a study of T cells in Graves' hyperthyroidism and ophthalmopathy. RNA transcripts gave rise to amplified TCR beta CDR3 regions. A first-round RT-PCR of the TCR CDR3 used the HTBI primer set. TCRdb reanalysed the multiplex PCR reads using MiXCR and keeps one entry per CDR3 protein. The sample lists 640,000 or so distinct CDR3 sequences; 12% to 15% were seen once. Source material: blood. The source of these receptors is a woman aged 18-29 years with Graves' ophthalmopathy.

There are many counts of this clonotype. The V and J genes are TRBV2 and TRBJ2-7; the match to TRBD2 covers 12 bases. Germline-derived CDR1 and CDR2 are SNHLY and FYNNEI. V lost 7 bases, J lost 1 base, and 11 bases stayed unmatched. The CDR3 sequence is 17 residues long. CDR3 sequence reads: CASTEGKLAGGSYEQYF. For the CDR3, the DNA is TGTGCCAGCACCGAAGGGAAACTAGCGGGAGGATCCTACGAGCAGTACTTC.

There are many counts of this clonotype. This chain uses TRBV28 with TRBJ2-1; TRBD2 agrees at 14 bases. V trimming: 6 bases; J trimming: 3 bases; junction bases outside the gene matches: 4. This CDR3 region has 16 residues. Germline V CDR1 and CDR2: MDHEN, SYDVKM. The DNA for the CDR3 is TGTGCCAGCAGCCGACTAGCGGGAGGGATCTACAATGAGCAGTTCTTC. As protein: CASSRLAGGIYNEQFF. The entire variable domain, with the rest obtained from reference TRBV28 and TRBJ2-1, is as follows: DVKVTQSSRYLVKRTGEKVFLECVQDMDHENMFWYRQDPGLGLRLIYFSYDVKMKEKGDIPEGYSVSREKKERFSLILESASTNQTSMYLCASSRLAGGIYNEQFFGPGTRLTVL.